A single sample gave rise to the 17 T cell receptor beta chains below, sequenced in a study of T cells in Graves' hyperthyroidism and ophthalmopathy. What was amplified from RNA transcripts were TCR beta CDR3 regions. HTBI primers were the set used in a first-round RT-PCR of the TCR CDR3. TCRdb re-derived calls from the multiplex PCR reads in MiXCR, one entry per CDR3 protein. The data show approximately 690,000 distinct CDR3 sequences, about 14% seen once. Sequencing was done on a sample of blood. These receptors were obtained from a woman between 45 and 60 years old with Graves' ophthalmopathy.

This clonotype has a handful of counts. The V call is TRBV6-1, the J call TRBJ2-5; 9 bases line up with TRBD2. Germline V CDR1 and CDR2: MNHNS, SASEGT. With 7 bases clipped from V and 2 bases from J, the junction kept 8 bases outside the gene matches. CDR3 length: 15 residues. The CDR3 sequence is CASMGLAGIQETQYF. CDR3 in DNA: TGTGCCAGCATGGGGCTAGCGGGAATACAAGAGACCCAGTACTTC.

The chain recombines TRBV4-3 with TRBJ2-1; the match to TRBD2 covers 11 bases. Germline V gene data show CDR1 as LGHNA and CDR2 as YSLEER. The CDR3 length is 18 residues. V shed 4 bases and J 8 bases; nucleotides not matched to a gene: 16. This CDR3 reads CASSPGSSGRRAVDEQFF. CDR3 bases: TGCGCCAGCAGCCCTGGGTCTAGCGGGAGGAGGGCGGTGGATGAGCAGTTCTTC.

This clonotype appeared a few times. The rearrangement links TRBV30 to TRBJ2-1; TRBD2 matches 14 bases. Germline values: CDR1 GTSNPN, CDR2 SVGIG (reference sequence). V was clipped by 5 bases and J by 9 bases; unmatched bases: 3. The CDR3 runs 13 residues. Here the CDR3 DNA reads TGTGCCTGGGGACTAGCGGGAGGAGGTGAGCAGTTCTTC. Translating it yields CAWGLAGGGEQFF.

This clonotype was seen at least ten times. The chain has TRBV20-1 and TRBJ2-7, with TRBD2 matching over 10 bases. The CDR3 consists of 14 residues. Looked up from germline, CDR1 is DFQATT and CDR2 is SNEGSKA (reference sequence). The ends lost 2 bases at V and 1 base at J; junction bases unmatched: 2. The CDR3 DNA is TGCAGTGCTAGACTAGCGGGAGAATCCTACGAGCAGTACTTC. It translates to CSARLAGESYEQYF.

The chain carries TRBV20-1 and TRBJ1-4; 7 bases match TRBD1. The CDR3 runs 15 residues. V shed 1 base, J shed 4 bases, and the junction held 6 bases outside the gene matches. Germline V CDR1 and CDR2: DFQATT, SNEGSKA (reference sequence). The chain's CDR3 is CSARAQGEINEKLFF. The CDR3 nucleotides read TGCAGTGCTAGAGCCCAGGGGGAGATTAATGAAAAACTGTTTTTT.

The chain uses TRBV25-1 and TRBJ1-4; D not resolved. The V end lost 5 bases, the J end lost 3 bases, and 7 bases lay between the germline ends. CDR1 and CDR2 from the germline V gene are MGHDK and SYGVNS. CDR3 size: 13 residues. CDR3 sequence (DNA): TGTGCCAGCAGTATTAACGCTAATGAAAAACTGTTTTTT. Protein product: CASSINANEKLFF.

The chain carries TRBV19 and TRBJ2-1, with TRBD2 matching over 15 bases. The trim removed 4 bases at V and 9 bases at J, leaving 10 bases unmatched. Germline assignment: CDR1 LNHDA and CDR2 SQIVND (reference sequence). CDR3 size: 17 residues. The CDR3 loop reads CASSNPGLAGGLLEQFF. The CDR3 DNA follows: TGTGCCAGTAGTAACCCGGGACTAGCGGGAGGCCTCCTTGAGCAGTTCTTC.

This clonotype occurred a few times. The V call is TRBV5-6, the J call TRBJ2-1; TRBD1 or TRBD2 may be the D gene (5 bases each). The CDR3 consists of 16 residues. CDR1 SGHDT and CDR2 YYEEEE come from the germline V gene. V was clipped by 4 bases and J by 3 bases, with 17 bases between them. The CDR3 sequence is CASSQKRLRGYNEQFF. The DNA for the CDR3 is TGTGCCAGCAGCCAGAAGCGGTTAAGGGGCTACAATGAGCAGTTCTTC.

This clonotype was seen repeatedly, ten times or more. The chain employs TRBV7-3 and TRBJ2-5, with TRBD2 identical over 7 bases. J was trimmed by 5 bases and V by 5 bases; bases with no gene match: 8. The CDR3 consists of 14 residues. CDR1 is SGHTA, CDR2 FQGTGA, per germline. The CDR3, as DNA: TGTGCCAGCAGCCGCGGAGCGGGGAAGGAGACCCAGTACTTC. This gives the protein CASSRGAGKETQYF. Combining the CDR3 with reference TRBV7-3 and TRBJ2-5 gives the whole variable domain GAGVSQTPSNKVTEKGKYVELRCDPISGHTALYWYRQSLGQGPEFLIYFQGTGAADDSGLPNDRFFAVRPEGSVSTLKIQRTERGDSAVYLCASSRGAGKETQYFGPGTRLLVL.

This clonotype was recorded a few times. This chain's CDR3 is CASSQDRGFGAFF. The CDR3 region has the DNA TGTGCCAGCAGCCAGGACAGGGGATTCGGAGCTTTCTTT. J is TRBJ1-1 and V is TRBV12-3 or TRBV12-4, with 9 positions matching TRBD1. With V trimmed by 6 bases and J by 10 bases, 9 bases remained unmatched. There are 13 residues in the CDR3.

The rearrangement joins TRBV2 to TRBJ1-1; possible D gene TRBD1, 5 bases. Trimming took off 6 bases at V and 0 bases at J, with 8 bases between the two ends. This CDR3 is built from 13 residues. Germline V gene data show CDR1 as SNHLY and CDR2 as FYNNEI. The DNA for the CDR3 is TGTGCCAGCAGATGGACAATGAACACTGAAGCTTTCTTT. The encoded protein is CASRWTMNTEAFF.

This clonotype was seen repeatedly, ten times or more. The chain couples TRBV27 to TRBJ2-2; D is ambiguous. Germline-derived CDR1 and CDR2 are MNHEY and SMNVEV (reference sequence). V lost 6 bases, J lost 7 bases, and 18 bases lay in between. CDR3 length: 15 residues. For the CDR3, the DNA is TGTGCCAGCAGACATCTTGGCTGGTCAGGCGGGGAGCTGTTTTTT. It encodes CASRHLGWSGGELFF.

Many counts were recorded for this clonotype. The CDR3 is CSAHAEGGAGLASHNEQFF. The CDR3 nucleotides are TGCAGTGCTCACGCAGAGGGGGGTGCGGGACTAGCGAGTCACAATGAGCAGTTCTTC. The chain joins TRBV20-1 to TRBJ2-1; TRBD2 agrees at 10 bases. CDR3 length equals 19 residues. CDR1 and CDR2 (germline): DFQATT, SNEGSKA (reference sequence). Trimming took 5 bases from V and 5 from J; bases not matched to a gene: 21.

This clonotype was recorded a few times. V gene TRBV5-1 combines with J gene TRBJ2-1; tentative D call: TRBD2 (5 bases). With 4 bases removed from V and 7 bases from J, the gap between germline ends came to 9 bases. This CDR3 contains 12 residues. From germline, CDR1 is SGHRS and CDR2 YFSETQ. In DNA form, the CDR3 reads TGCGCCAGCAGCGCCGACTATAATGAGCAGTTCTTC. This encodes CASSADYNEQFF.

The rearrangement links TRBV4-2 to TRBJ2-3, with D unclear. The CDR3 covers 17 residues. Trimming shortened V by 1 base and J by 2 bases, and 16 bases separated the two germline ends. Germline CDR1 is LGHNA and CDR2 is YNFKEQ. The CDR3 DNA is TGTGCCAGCAGCCAAGTTGCAGGAGACCCACCCACAGATACGCAGTATTTT. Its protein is CASSQVAGDPPTDTQYF.

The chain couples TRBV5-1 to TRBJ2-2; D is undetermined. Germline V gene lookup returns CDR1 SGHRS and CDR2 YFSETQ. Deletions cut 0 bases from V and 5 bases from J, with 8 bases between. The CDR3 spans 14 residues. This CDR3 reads CASSLVGQTGELFF. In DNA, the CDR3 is TGCGCCAGCAGCTTGGTCGGGCAGACCGGGGAGCTGTTTTTT. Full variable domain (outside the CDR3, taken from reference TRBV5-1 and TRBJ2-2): KAGVTQTPRYLIKTRGQQVTLSCSPISGHRSVSWYQQTPGQGLQFLFEYFSETQRNKGNFPGRFSGRQFSNSRSEMNVSTLELGDSALYLCASSLVGQTGELFFGEGSRLTVL.

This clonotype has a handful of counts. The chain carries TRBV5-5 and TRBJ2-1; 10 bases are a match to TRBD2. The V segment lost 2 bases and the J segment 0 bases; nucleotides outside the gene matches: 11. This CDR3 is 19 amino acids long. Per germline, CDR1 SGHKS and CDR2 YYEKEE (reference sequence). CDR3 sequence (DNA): TGTGCCAGCAGCTTCCTCGCTAGCGGGAGTGCAAGCTCCTACAATGAGCAGTTCTTC. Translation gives CASSFLASGSASSYNEQFF.